These 5 T cell receptor beta chains share one sample of origin, sequenced in a study of blood T cell repertoires in COVID-19. Clones were read by immunoSEQ multiplex PCR, and TCRdb kept only the in-frame ones, dropping some. The table includes about 150,000 clones, 80% detected once. The material sequenced was peripheral blood. The origin of the receptors is a man aged 55 to 70 with acute or convalescent COVID-19.

The chain employs TRBV4-2 and TRBJ2-1; 8 positions agree with TRBD2. The germline V gene encodes CDR1 LGHNA and CDR2 YNFKEQ. V shed 0 bases, J shed 6 bases, and the junction held 13 bases outside the gene matches. The CDR3 sequence is 18 residues long. The CDR3: CASSQDRGGVAGLNEQFF. The DNA of the CDR3 is TGTGCCAGCAGCCAAGACAGGGGAGGAGTAGCGGGACTCAATGAGCAGTTCTTC.

The chain uses TRBV4-1 and TRBJ2-3; 12 bases are a match to TRBD2. CDR1 and CDR2 from the germline V gene are MGHRA and YSYEKL. This CDR3 contains 16 residues. J was trimmed by 6 bases and V by 4 bases; bases with no gene match: 8. CDR3 amino acids: CASSPGTSGLSDTQYF. CDR3 coding DNA: TGCGCCAGCAGCCCTGGGACTAGCGGGCTATCGGATACGCAGTATTTT.

The CDR3: CASSIVDYPYNEQFF. CDR3 coding DNA: TGTGCCAGTAGTATAGTTGACTACCCCTACAATGAGCAGTTCTTC. The V and J genes are TRBV19 and TRBJ2-1; maybe TRBD2 (5 bases). The CDR3 length is 15 residues. Trimming took off 1 base at V and 2 bases at J, with 9 bases between the two ends. CDR1 and CDR2 (germline): LNHDA, SQIVND (reference sequence).

This clone has a handful of counts. V gene TRBV19 combines with J gene TRBJ2-5, with D perhaps TRBD2 (6 bases). Germline V CDR1 and CDR2: LNHDA, SQIVND (reference sequence). The CDR3 is made up of 19 amino acids. Trimming shortened V by 11 bases and J by 4 bases, and 35 bases separated the two germline ends. The CDR3 protein is CASSSGSSATEGGVETQYF. CDR3 sequence (DNA): TGTGCCTCCTCATCTGGGTCCAGCGCCACAGAGGGAGGCGTAGAGACCCAGTACTTC.

In its sample, this clone was seen a few times. The chain recombines TRBV4-1 with TRBJ2-1, with a possible D match to TRBD2 (5 bases). This CDR3 spans 14 amino acids. The V end was cut by 0 bases, the J end by 8 bases, with 11 bases between. Germline V lookup: CDR1 MGHRA, CDR2 YSYEKL. CDR3 residues: CASSQDDYFDEQFF. As DNA, the CDR3 is TGCGCCAGCAGCCAAGACGACTATTTCGATGAGCAGTTCTTC.